This TCR beta chain was recovered during a study of cytomegalovirus exposure and HLA in healthy donors. Study-wide points: Association with HLA alleles at 0.05 false discovery rate was found for 15,000 or so TCR beta sequences in a later analysis. CMV serostatus was the sole immune exposure data available.

The ends were cut back, 3 bases at V and 1 base at J, with 12 bases in the middle. Germline V lookup: CDR1 LGHNA, CDR2 YNFKEQ. The CDR3 totals 15 residues. Vbeta (60) and Jbeta (13) primers were used in the PCR. This table comes from immunoSEQ multiplex PCR, and its TCRdb copy is limited to in-frame clones, with some not included. Counted here are over 110,000 clones, roughly four fifths occurring once; the ten biggest clones make up around 2.4%. Regarding this clone: Its antigen remains unidentified.

The chain joins TRBV4-2 to TRBJ1-1, with D possibly being TRBD1 (5 bases). The receptor was derived from a male donor in good health and CMV-seronegative. Sequences were obtained from PBMCs. The CDR3 sequence: CASSHSLTENTEAFF. The CDR3 DNA follows: TGTGCCAGCAGCCATTCCCTGACAGAGAACACTGAAGCTTTCTTT.